These 12 T cell receptor beta chains were all obtained from the same sample, sequenced in a study of tumor and adjacent non-tumor tissue in lung cancer. This sample's RNA came from whole unsorted tissue. Three rounds of nested PCR, following a modified ARM-PCR protocol, produced the TCRbeta library. MiXCR was run by TCRdb on the multiplex PCR reads, yielding one entry per CDR3 protein. The sample has about 200,000 distinct CDR3 sequences, around 71% seen once. The sample comprised lung tumor tissue. The receptors stem from a man aged 60 to 69 with non-small cell lung cancer.

Details on this clonotype: A much larger clone differs by one base, so this may be a read error. This chain links TRBV5-4 with TRBJ2-3; D may be TRBD2 (6 bases). Germline V gene data show CDR1 as SGHNT and CDR2 as YYREEE (reference sequence). Deletions cut 0 bases from V and 5 bases from J, with 10 bases between. The CDR3 is made up of 14 amino acids. CDR3 protein: CASSLAGEGDTQYF. The CDR3 DNA sequence: TGTGCCAGCAGCTTGGCGGGAGAGGGAGATACGCAGTATTTT. Looking up the rest from reference TRBV5-4 and TRBJ2-3 gives the full variable domain: ETGVTQSPTHLIKTRGQQVTLRCSSQSGHNTVSWYQQALGQGPQFIFQYYREEENGRGNFPPRFSGLQFPNYSSELNVNALELDDSALYLCASSLAGEGDTQYFGPGTRLTVL.

This clonotype was recorded at least ten times. The J gene is TRBJ2-2, the V gene TRBV6-1; D is unclear. The ends were cut back, 7 bases at V and 5 bases at J, with 20 bases in the middle. This CDR3 has 16 residues. The germline V gene encodes CDR1 MNHNS and CDR2 SASEGT. CDR3 protein: CASNRKDGLGTGELFF. The CDR3 DNA sequence: TGTGCCAGCAATCGTAAGGACGGATTGGGGACCGGGGAGCTGTTTTTT.

Points on this clonotype: The conserved phenylalanine or tryptophan normally closing the CDR3 is absent here, so this likely arose from a read error. This chain uses TRBV5-6 with TRBJ1-5; weak D call: TRBD1 (6 bases). Germline lookup yields CDR1 SGHDT and CDR2 YYEEEE. Trimming removed 2 bases from V and 7 bases from J, with 19 bases in between. The CDR3 runs to 16 residues. The CDR3 DNA sequence: TGTGCCAGCAGCTTCTCAGGGGAAGGCTTCAAACAGCCCCAGCATGTT. As protein: CASSFSGEGFKQPQHV.

V and J are TRBV7-2 and TRBJ1-1; D is possibly TRBD1 (6 bases). Trimming took 5 bases from V and 2 from J, leaving 12 bases between them. CDR3 length: 14 residues. Germline-derived CDR1 and CDR2 are SGHTA and FQGNSA. The CDR3 nucleotides are TGTGCCAGCAGCCGGACAGTTTTAAACACTGAAGCTTTCTTT. It codes for CASSRTVLNTEAFF.

To note about this clonotype: The CDR3 carries no conserved terminal phenylalanine or tryptophan, so it likely arises from a read error. The chain carries TRBV20-1 and TRBJ1-5; 7 bases align to TRBD1. CDR1 and CDR2 (germline): DFQATT, SNEGSKA (reference sequence). V shed 5 bases and J 2 bases; nucleotides not matched to a gene: 6. This CDR3 region has 14 residues. CDR3 residues: CSARRGLGNQPQHS. The CDR3 DNA reads TGCAGTGCTCGCAGGGGGTTGGGCAATCAGCCCCAGCATTCT.

This clonotype has a handful of counts. The chain is built from TRBV4-1 and TRBJ2-1; no reliable D call. The CDR3 sequence is 16 residues long. V shed 4 bases and J shed 5 bases, with 18 bases lying between them. Germline V CDR1 and CDR2: MGHRA, YSYEKL. CDR3 coding DNA: TGCGCCAGCAGCCGTGGGGTGCTAGTAGGGAACAATGAGCAGTTCTTC. As protein: CASSRGVLVGNNEQFF.

As concerns this clonotype: A much more abundant neighbour one base away suggests this may be a read error. V and J are TRBV12-3 or TRBV12-4 and TRBJ1-2; D remains ambiguous. The CDR3 covers 14 residues. The CDR3 here is CAISLQSRDYGYTF. The DNA for the CDR3 is TGTGCCATCAGTTTGCAAAGTCGGGACTATGGCTACACCTTC.

This chain uses TRBV12-3 or TRBV12-4 with TRBJ1-2, with unresolved D. The CDR3 consists of 14 residues. V lost 5 bases, J lost 1 base, and 11 bases lay in between. CDR3 DNA: TGTGCCAGCAGTCCTGACCCGGGTAACTATGGCTACACCTTC. The encoded protein is CASSPDPGNYGYTF.

Concerning this clonotype itself: Germline and junction disagree at one end, which may indicate a read error. This chain links TRBV20-1 with TRBJ2-3, with TRBD2 matching 9 bases. CDR3 length equals 15 residues. CDR1 is DFQATT, CDR2 SNEGSKA, per germline (reference sequence). The CDR3 protein is CSASGGLAGLDTQCF. The CDR3, as DNA: TGCAGCGCTAGCGGAGGGCTAGCGGGGTTGGATACGCAGTGTTTT.

As for this clonotype: A junction boundary mismatches the germline segment, possibly from a read error. The chain joins TRBV11-3 to TRBJ2-5; possible D gene TRBD2, 7 bases. This CDR3 contains 14 residues. Germline CDR1 is SGHNT and CDR2 is YENEEA. CDR3 in DNA: TGTACCAGCAGGCTGACGGGGGGCTGGAAGACCCAGTACTTC. Its protein product is CTSRLTGGWKTQYF. The variable domain in full, completed from reference TRBV11-3 and TRBJ2-5, reads EAGVVQSPRYKIIEKKQPVAFWCNPISGHNTLYWYLQNLGQGPELLIRYENEEAVDDSQLPKDRFSAERLKGVDSTLKIQPAELGDSAVYLCTSRLTGGWKTQYFGPGTRLLVL.

The V gene is TRBV4-1, the J gene TRBJ1-5, with TRBD1 identical over 7 bases. Germline CDR1 is MGHRA and CDR2 is YSYEKL. V gave up 1 base and J gave up 4 bases; unmatched junction bases: 7. This CDR3 spans 16 amino acids. Written as DNA, the CDR3 is TGCGCCAGCAGCCAAGCCGGACAGGATGTGAATCAGCCCCAGCATTTT. It encodes CASSQAGQDVNQPQHF.

This chain links TRBV11-1 with TRBJ2-4; a weak D match, TRBD1 (7 bases). Germline V lookup: CDR1 SGHAT, CDR2 FQDESV (reference sequence). Deletions cut 6 bases from V and 9 bases from J, with 15 bases between. This CDR3 spans 13 amino acids. For the CDR3, the DNA is TGTGCCAGCAGTTTGGGTCAGGGGGGCATTCAGTACTTC. Protein product: CASSLGQGGIQYF.